Presented here are 27 T cell receptor beta chains from one specimen sequenced in a study of a mutant IDH1 vaccine in newly diagnosed glioma. The antigens these receptors bind are not known. Time point defined: week 35, safety follow-up. Vaccination comprised doses that each held 300 ug of mutant IDH1 20-mer peptide, plus topical imiquimod. Here immunoSEQ multiplex PCR was the method, and the copy in TCRdb shows in-frame clones only, minus some. The table records about 50,000 clones, approximately 92% of them present only once. The sample here was PBMCs, taken from a glioma patient whose treatment included an IDH1 peptide vaccine. The receptor source for this set is a man in his forties or fifties with glioma.

The chain uses TRBV4-3 and TRBJ1-5; D remains ambiguous. V dropped 3 bases and J dropped 3 bases, with 15 bases sitting between them. This CDR3 region has 16 residues. Germline loops: CDR1 LGHNA, CDR2 YSLEER. Written as DNA, the CDR3 is TGCGCCAGCAGCCATTTCGCAGGAAACGACAATCAGCCCCAGCATTTT. Amino acids: CASSHFAGNDNQPQHF.

The rearrangement uses TRBV11-3 and TRBJ2-2; maybe TRBD2 (6 bases). Germline CDR1 reads SGHNT; CDR2 reads YENEEA. The CDR3 extends over 16 amino acids. With 0 bases removed from V and 7 bases from J, the gap between germline ends came to 15 bases. The CDR3 nucleotides read TGTGCCAGCAGCTTAGACCTTGGCGGGGCCGGCGGGGAGCTGTTTTTT. It is translated as CASSLDLGGAGGELFF.

The gene calls are TRBV19 and TRBJ2-7; D gene uncertain. From germline, CDR1 is LNHDA and CDR2 SQIVND (reference sequence). This CDR3 contains 15 residues. Trimming pared 3 bases from V and 3 bases from J, leaving 15 bases between. CDR3 protein: CASSIYSGPLYEQYF. The CDR3, as DNA: TGTGCCAGTAGTATTTACTCCGGACCGCTCTACGAGCAGTACTTC.

The gene calls are TRBV2 and TRBJ2-3, with no clear D. Germline values: CDR1 SNHLY, CDR2 FYNNEI. The ends were cut back, 4 bases at V and 0 bases at J, with 11 bases in the middle. There are 15 residues in the CDR3. In DNA, the CDR3 is TGTGCCAGCAGTGTTCGGACCCCTAGCACAGATACGCAGTATTTT. Protein product: CASSVRTPSTDTQYF.

The V call is TRBV7-3, the J call TRBJ1-3; D is ambiguous. Trimming pared 6 bases from V and 2 bases from J, leaving 14 bases between. This CDR3 region has 15 residues. Per germline, CDR1 SGHTA and CDR2 FQGTGA. CDR3 DNA sequence: TGTGCCAGCAGTAACGGGCGGGGAACTGGAAACACCATATATTTT. Protein: CASSNGRGTGNTIYF.

The chain is built from TRBV10-3 and TRBJ2-6; D not certain. V was pared by 6 bases and J by 1 base, with 7 bases between. The germline gives CDR1 ENHRY, CDR2 SYGVKD. The CDR3 sequence is 14 residues long. CDR3 protein: CAIRGSSGANVLTF. CDR3 coding DNA: TGTGCCATCAGAGGTAGTTCTGGGGCCAACGTCCTGACTTTC.

The rearrangement uses TRBV5-1 and TRBJ1-4, with 8 nucleotides matching TRBD1. CDR1 SGHRS and CDR2 YFSETQ come from the germline V gene. V gave up 1 base and J gave up 1 base; unmatched junction bases: 3. This CDR3 comprises 16 residues. The CDR3 bases are TGCGCCAGCAGCTTGCGAACAGGGGGAACTAATGAAAAACTGTTTTTT. Translated, it gives CASSLRTGGTNEKLFF. Full variable domain (remainder filled in from reference TRBV5-1 and TRBJ1-4): KAGVTQTPRYLIKTRGQQVTLSCSPISGHRSVSWYQQTPGQGLQFLFEYFSETQRNKGNFPGRFSGRQFSNSRSEMNVSTLELGDSALYLCASSLRTGGTNEKLFFGSGTQLSVL.

V and J are TRBV2 and TRBJ1-3, with D uncertain. Germline CDR1 reads SNHLY; CDR2 reads FYNNEI. V gave up 11 bases and J gave up 4 bases, with 21 bases separating them. The CDR3 covers 15 residues. CDR3 sequence reads: CAYRGPGASGNTIYF. The CDR3 bases are TGTGCCTACAGAGGACCGGGAGCCTCAGGAAACACCATATATTTT.

The genes are TRBV27 and TRBJ1-5; no clear D. Trimming cost V 0 bases and J 2 bases, with 8 bases left between them. Per the germline V gene, CDR1 is MNHEY and CDR2 is SMNVEV (reference sequence). CDR3 length: 15 amino acids. The CDR3 sequence: CASSLSAAGNQPQHF. CDR3 sequence (DNA): TGTGCCAGCAGTTTATCAGCTGCGGGCAATCAGCCCCAGCATTTT.

The chain joins TRBV10-1 to TRBJ2-4; the match to TRBD1 covers 7 bases. V shed 2 bases and J 8 bases; nucleotides not matched to a gene: 6. Germline CDR1 is WNHNN and CDR2 is SYGVQD (reference sequence). This CDR3 has 14 residues. CDR3 sequence (DNA): TGCGCCAGCAGTGAGGAAAAGGGGGCAGACATTCAGTACTTC. Protein product: CASSEEKGADIQYF.

In this sample, this clone turned up a few times. The CDR3 loop is CSVGRDDGYGYTF. DNA of the CDR3: TGCAGCGTTGGCAGGGATGACGGCTATGGCTACACCTTC. The rearrangement joins TRBV29-1 to TRBJ1-2; D perhaps matches TRBD1 (5 bases). The CDR3 runs to 13 residues. Looked up from germline, CDR1 is SQVTM and CDR2 is ANQGSEA. Trimming removed 4 bases at V and 4 bases at J, with 13 bases between.

This rearrangement joins TRBV5-1 to TRBJ2-5; D could derive from TRBD1 or TRBD2 (5 bases each). The germline V gene encodes CDR1 SGHRS and CDR2 YFSETQ. With 4 bases removed from V and 2 bases from J, the gap between germline ends came to 9 bases. The CDR3 contains 13 residues. CDR3 in amino acids: CASSRDLQETQYF. The CDR3 coding sequence is TGCGCCAGCAGCCGGGACCTTCAAGAGACCCAGTACTTC.

The V and J genes are TRBV19 and TRBJ2-1, with D unclear. This CDR3 region has 13 residues. Trimming left V 1 base short and J 4 bases short, with 5 bases between. Germline CDR1 and CDR2: LNHDA and SQIVND (reference sequence). The chain's CDR3 is CASSIGSYNEQFF. The CDR3 DNA follows: TGTGCCAGTAGTATAGGGTCGTACAATGAGCAGTTCTTC.

V usage is TRBV19 and J usage is TRBJ1-6; D not resolved. CDR1 LNHDA and CDR2 SQIVND come from the germline V gene (reference sequence). The ends were cut back, 2 bases at V and 5 bases at J, with 7 bases in the middle. The CDR3 runs to 14 residues. CDR3 protein: CASSIRANNSPLHF. The CDR3 DNA reads TGTGCCAGTAGTATAAGAGCAAATAATTCACCCCTCCACTTT.

The gene calls are TRBV7-2 and TRBJ1-4, with D tentatively TRBD1 (5 bases). V lost 5 bases and J 8 bases, leaving 15 bases between the germline ends. The CDR3 consists of 14 residues. Germline CDR1 is SGHTA and CDR2 is FQGNSA. In DNA, the CDR3 is TGTGCCAGCAGCGCCTACCAGGGTTCCGAAAAACTGTTTTTT. This translates into CASSAYQGSEKLFF.

This clone was found a few times. This chain connects TRBV9 to TRBJ1-2, with TRBD1 matching 9 bases. CDR3 size: 14 residues. Germline V gene sequence: CDR1 SGDLS, CDR2 YYNGEE. Germline trimming cut 0 bases from V and 3 bases from J; bases unmatched to any gene: 0. In nucleotides, the CDR3 is TGTGCCAGCAGCGTAGACAGGGGGCACTATGGCTACACCTTC. Translated, it gives CASSVDRGHYGYTF. Based on the CDR3 plus reference TRBV9 and TRBJ1-2, the full variable domain is DSGVTQTPKHLITATGQRVTLRCSPRSGDLSVYWYQQSLDQGLQFLIQYYNGEERAKGNILERFSAQQFPDLHSELNLSSLELGDSALYFCASSVDRGHYGYTFGSGTRLTVV.

The J gene is TRBJ1-2, the V gene TRBV10-1, with D unclear. The CDR3 totals 12 residues. The V and J ends lost 3 bases and 4 bases respectively, with 6 bases between them. From germline, CDR1 is WNHNN and CDR2 SYGVQD (reference sequence). DNA for the CDR3: TGCGCCAGCAGTGACGGTCCCTATGGCTACACCTTC. It is translated as CASSDGPYGYTF.

The chain uses TRBV7-3 and TRBJ2-7; either TRBD1 or TRBD2 may fit D (5 bases each). Germline V CDR1 and CDR2: SGHTA, FQGTGA. CDR3 length: 13 amino acids. The V end was cut by 3 bases, the J end by 3 bases, with 9 bases between. The DNA for the CDR3 is TGTGCCAGCAGCTTGGGACCAAACTACGAGCAGTACTTC. It specifies CASSLGPNYEQYF.

This clone has only a few counts. The J gene is TRBJ2-3, the V gene TRBV4-2; 13 nucleotides align to TRBD2. Germline lookup yields CDR1 LGHNA and CDR2 YNFKEQ. The length of the CDR3 is 16 residues. The V segment lost 0 bases and the J segment 4 bases; nucleotides outside the gene matches: 1. CDR3 in amino acids: CASSQEGTSGADTQYF. CDR3 sequence (DNA): TGTGCCAGCAGCCAAGAAGGGACTAGCGGGGCAGATACGCAGTATTTT.

The chain uses TRBV19 and TRBJ2-7, with D perhaps matching TRBD1 (6 bases). The CDR3 is 12 amino acids. Germline CDR1 reads LNHDA; CDR2 reads SQIVND (reference sequence). V gave up 6 bases and J gave up 7 bases, with 13 bases separating them. The CDR3 loop is CASSPPRGEQYF. The CDR3 DNA reads as TGTGCCAGTAGCCCCCCCAGGGGAGAGCAGTACTTC.

The V call is TRBV7-2, the J call TRBJ2-7; a weak D match, TRBD1 (5 bases). The V gene lost 11 bases and the J gene lost 3 bases, with 23 bases spanning the gap. From germline, CDR1 is SGHTA and CDR2 FQGNSA. This CDR3 contains 15 residues. The CDR3 loop reads CALTDSPEGVYEQYF. CDR3 bases: TGTGCCCTGACCGACAGCCCAGAAGGGGTCTACGAGCAGTACTTC.

The chain carries TRBV5-1 and TRBJ2-5, with 8 positions matching TRBD1. The junction had 0 bases not matched to a gene; V was cut back by 0 bases and J by 5 bases. Germline V gene sequence: CDR1 SGHRS, CDR2 YFSETQ. The CDR3 has 13 residues. The CDR3 loop is CASSLGQGETQYF. The DNA of the CDR3 is TGCGCCAGCAGCTTGGGACAGGGGGAGACCCAGTACTTC.

The V and J genes are TRBV6-5 and TRBJ1-5; D call uncertain. From germline, CDR1 is MNHEY and CDR2 SVGAGI. The CDR3 totals 13 residues. V was trimmed by 2 bases and J by 5 bases, leaving 7 bases between them. The CDR3 region is CASSYGEHQPQHF. DNA for the CDR3: TGTGCCAGCAGTTACGGGGAGCATCAGCCCCAGCATTTT.

The chain links TRBV19 to TRBJ2-5; 8 positions match TRBD1. The V and J ends lost 8 bases and 1 base, in that order; junction bases with no gene match: 6. The V gene's germline CDR1 is LNHDA and CDR2 SQIVND (reference sequence). The CDR3 consists of 14 residues. The DNA for the CDR3 is TGTGCCAGTTGGACAGGGAAGCTCCAAGAGACCCAGTACTTC. Translating it yields CASWTGKLQETQYF.

The chain combines TRBV7-9 with TRBJ2-5; 10 bases agree with TRBD2. The junction had 17 bases not matched to a gene; V was cut back by 6 bases and J by 4 bases. The CDR3 is 18 residues long. The germline V gene has CDR1 SEHNR and CDR2 FQNEAQ (reference sequence). The DNA for the CDR3 is TGTGCCAGCAGACCCGCTTCCCCACCCAGCGGGAGGGCAGAGACCCAGTACTTC. Encoded protein: CASRPASPPSGRAETQYF. The full variable domain, its missing parts supplied by reference TRBV7-9 and TRBJ2-5, is DTGVSQNPRHKITKRGQNVTFRCDPISEHNRLYWYRQTLGQGPEFLTYFQNEAQLEKSRLLSDRFSAERPKGSFSTLEIQRTEQGDSAMYLCASRPASPPSGRAETQYFGPGTRLLVL.

J is TRBJ1-5 and V is TRBV4-2, with D unclear. There are 16 residues in the CDR3. V gave up 1 base and J gave up 2 bases, with 12 bases separating them. Germline CDR1 LGHNA, CDR2 YNFKEQ. For the CDR3, the DNA is TGTGCCAGCAGCCAAGGGGAAGGGTTGGGCAATCAGCCCCAGCATTTT. This gives the protein CASSQGEGLGNQPQHF.

The chain combines TRBV7-9 with TRBJ1-6; D might be TRBD1 (6 bases). Trimming left V 1 base short and J 7 bases short, with 11 bases between. The germline V gene encodes CDR1 SEHNR and CDR2 FQNEAQ (reference sequence). The CDR3 covers 15 residues. The CDR3 loop reads CASSLVGARNSPLHF. CDR3 DNA: TGTGCCAGCAGCTTAGTGGGGGCAAGGAATTCACCCCTCCACTTT.